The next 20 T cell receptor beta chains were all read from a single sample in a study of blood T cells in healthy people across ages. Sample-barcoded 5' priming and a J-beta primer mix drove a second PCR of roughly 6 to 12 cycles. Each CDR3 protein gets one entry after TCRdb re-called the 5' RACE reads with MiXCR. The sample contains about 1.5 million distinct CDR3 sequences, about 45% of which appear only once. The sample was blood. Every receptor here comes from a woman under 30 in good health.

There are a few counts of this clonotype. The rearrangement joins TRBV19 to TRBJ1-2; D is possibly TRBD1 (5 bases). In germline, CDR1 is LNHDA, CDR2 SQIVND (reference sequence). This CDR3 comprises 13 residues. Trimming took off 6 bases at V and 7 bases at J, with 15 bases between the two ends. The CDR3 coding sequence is TGTGCCAGTAGACCGGGACGCACACCTGGCTACACCTTC. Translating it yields CASRPGRTPGYTF.

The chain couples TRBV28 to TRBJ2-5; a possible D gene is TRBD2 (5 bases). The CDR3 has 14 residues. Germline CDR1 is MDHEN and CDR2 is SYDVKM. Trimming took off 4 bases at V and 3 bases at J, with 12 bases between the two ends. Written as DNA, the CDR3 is TGTGCCAGCAGTTGGGAGACCGGAGAAGAGACCCAGTACTTC. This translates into CASSWETGEETQYF.

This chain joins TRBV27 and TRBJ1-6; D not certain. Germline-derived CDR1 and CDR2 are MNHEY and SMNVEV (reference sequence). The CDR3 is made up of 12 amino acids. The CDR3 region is CATTDHNSPLHF. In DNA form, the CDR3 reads TGTGCGACCACGGACCATAATTCACCCCTCCACTTT.

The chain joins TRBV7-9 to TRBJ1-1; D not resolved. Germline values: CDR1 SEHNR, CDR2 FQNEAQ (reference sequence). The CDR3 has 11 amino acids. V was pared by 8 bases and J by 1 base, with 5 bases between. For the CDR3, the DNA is TGTGCCAGCTACAGGAACACTGAAGCTTTCTTT. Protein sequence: CASYRNTEAFF.

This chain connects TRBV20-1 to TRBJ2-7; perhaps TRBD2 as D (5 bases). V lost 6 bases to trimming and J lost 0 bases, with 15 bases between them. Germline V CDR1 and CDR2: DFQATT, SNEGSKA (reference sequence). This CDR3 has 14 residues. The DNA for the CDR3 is TGCAGTGCGAAAACTAGTCTCGGCTCCTACGAGCAGTACTTC. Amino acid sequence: CSAKTSLGSYEQYF.

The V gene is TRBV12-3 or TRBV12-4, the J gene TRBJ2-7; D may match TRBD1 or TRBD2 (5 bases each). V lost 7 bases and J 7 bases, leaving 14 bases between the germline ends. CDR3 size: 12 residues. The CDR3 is CASIFWGNEQYF. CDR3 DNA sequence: TGTGCCAGCATTTTTTGGGGGAATGAGCAGTACTTC.

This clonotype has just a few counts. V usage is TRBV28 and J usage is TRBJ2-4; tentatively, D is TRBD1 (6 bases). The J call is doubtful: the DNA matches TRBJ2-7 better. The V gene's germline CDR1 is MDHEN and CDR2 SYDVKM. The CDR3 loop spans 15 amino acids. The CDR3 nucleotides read TGTGCCAGCAGCATACAAGGGGGTCCCAACTACGAGCAGTACTTC. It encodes CASSIQGGPNYEQYF.

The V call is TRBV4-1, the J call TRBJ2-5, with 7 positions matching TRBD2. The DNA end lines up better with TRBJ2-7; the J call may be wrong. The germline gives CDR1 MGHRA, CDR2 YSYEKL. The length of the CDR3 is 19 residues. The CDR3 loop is CASSQDPDGVGLGTYEQYF. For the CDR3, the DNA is TGCGCCAGCAGCCAAGATCCAGACGGGGTAGGACTAGGAACCTACGAGCAGTACTTC.

CDR3 coding DNA: TGCAGTGCTCGACCACCTTGTAGCAATCAGCCCCAGCATTTT. Protein: CSARPPCSNQPQHF. This sequence joins TRBV20-1 and TRBJ1-5; D is unclear. Germline CDR1 is DFQATT and CDR2 is SNEGSKA (reference sequence). There are 14 residues in the CDR3. The V end was cut by 5 bases, the J end by 0 bases, with 11 bases between.

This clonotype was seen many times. CDR3 nucleotide sequence: TGTGCCAGCAGCCAGGGGACGCCTTACGAGCAGTACTTC. Protein sequence: CASSQGTPYEQYF. The chain recombines TRBV11-2 with TRBJ2-7; perhaps TRBD1 as D (6 bases). The CDR3 runs 13 residues. The V gene's germline CDR1 is SGHAT and CDR2 FQNNGV. V was cut by 5 bases and J by 4 bases, with 12 bases left in between.

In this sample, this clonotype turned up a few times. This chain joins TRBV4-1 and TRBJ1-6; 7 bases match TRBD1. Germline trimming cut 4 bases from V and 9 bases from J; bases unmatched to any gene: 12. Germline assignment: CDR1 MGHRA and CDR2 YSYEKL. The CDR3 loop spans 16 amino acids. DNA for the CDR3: TGCGCCAGCAGCCCCCTCGGAGGGGGCGAAGGTTCACCCCTCCACTTT. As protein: CASSPLGGGEGSPLHF.

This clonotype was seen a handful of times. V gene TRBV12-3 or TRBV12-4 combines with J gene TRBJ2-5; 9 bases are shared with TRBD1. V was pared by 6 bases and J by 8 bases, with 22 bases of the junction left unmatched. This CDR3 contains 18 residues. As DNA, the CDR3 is TGTGCCAGCAGCCGGAGGGACAGGGAGCCTCAAACACGCTTTACCCAGTACTTC. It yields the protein CASSRRDREPQTRFTQYF.

CDR3 region: CASNPLLSVDEKLFF. CDR3 DNA: TGTGCCAGCAATCCCCTCCTCAGTGTCGATGAAAAACTGTTTTTT. This rearrangement joins TRBV6-6 to TRBJ1-4, with D hard to call. From germline, CDR1 is MNHNY and CDR2 SVGAGI (reference sequence). The CDR3 loop spans 15 amino acids. Trimming took off 7 bases at V and 6 bases at J, with 18 bases between the two ends.

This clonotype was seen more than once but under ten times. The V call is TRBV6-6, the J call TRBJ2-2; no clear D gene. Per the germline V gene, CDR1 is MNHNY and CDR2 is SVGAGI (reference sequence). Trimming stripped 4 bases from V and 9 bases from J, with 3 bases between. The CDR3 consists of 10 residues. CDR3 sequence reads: CASSSRELFF. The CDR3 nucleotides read TGTGCCAGCAGTTCTAGGGAGCTGTTTTTT.

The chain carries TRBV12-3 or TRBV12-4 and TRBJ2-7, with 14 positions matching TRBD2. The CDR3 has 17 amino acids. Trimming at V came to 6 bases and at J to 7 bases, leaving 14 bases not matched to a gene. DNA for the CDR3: TGTGCCAGCAGGCAGGGGACTAGCGGGAGACTGGCCAATGAGCAGTACTTC. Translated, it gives CASRQGTSGRLANEQYF.

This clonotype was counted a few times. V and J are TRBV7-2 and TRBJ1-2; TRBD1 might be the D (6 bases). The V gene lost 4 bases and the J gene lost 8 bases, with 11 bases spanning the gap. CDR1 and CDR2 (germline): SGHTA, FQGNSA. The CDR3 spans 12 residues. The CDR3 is CASSSQGSGYTF. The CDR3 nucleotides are TGTGCCAGCAGCTCACAGGGCAGCGGCTACACCTTC.

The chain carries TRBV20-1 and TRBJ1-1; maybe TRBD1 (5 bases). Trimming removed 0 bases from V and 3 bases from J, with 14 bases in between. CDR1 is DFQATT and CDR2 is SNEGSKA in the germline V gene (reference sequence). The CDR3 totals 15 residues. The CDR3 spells CSARDSSRGDTEAFF. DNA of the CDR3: TGCAGTGCTAGAGATAGTAGTCGGGGGGACACTGAAGCTTTCTTT.

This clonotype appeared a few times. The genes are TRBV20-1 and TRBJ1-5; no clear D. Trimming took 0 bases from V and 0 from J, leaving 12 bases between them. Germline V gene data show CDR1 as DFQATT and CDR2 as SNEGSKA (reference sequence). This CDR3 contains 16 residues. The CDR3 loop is CSARDFTESSNQPQHF. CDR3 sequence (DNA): TGCAGTGCTAGAGATTTTACGGAATCTAGCAATCAGCCCCAGCATTTT.

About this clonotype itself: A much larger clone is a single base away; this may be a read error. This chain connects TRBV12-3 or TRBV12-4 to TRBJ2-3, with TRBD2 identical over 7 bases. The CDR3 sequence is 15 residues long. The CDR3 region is CTSSLSGTRTDTQYF. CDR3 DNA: TGTACCAGCAGTCTCAGCGGGACGCGAACAGATACGCAGTATTTT.

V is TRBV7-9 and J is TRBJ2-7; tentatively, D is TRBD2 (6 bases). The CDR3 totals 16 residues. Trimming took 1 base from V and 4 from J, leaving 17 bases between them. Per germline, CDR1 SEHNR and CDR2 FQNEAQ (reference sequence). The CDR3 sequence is CASSLVGGTSLYEQYF. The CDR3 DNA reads TGTGCCAGCAGCTTAGTTGGGGGGACGTCCCTATACGAGCAGTACTTC.